These T cell receptor beta chains were read from a single sample in a study of control samples from healthy donors and cancer patients. Data came from immunoSEQ multiplex PCR; TCRdb stores just in-frame clones and leaves some out. The top ten hold less than 1.6% of the sample, which has approximately 220,000 clones, about 93% seen once. Material for sequencing was blood. Receptor source: a man between 45 and 60 years old in good health. Both conserved end residues are part of each CDR3.

v_call cdr3_aa
TRBV2 CASSEEQGNYGYTF
TRBV7-9 CASSLRGQPNTEAFF
TRBV7-9 CASSLLGWGTGDEKLFF
TRBV7-2 CASSLTDRGLHGYTF
TRBV20-1 CSASRSGLLEAFF
TRBV9 CASSVGVTPDYGYTF
TRBV15 CATRSRSGGLSYNEQFF
TRBV28 CASSGVALGNSPLHF
TRBV7-2 CASSPVMGLHTDTQYF
TRBV18 CASSPTRDRVYNEQFF
TRBV14 CASSQERHVELFF
TRBV2 CASPSGGLSYEQYF
TRBV5-1 CASSRDSSTGNTIYF
TRBV5-1 CASSFGTPNTGELFF
TRBV6-5 CASRFDRDTEAFF
TRBV7-3 CASSWDRDTGELFF
TRBV7-9 CASSSYEGQGSQPQHF
TRBV20-1 CSAKVYEQYF
TRBV20-1 CTLGGETQYF
TRBV20-1 CSASQAGYEQFF
TRBV6-1 CASSEAAGQRKKLFF
TRBV4-3 CASSHGGGYEQYF
TRBV3-1/TRBV3-2 CASSPGGYGYTF
TRBV19 CASSRFGTGFDGDTQYF
TRBV5-1 CASSLGRRNTEAFF
TRBV4-2 CASSFFSGTNSGELFF
TRBV2 CASSGTGGAGNTIYF
TRBV6-5 CASTATGYSEAFF
TRBV18 CASSPQQTFTGELFF
TRBV6-5 CASSLREDYGYTF
TRBV30 CAWSALTGFNSPLHF
TRBV6-5 CASSRSQANYGYTF
TRBV5-1 CASSFGSNSIQYF
TRBV13 CASSFPMTGGNTIYF
TRBV12-3/TRBV12-4 CASRRGALTEAFF
TRBV6-6 CASSTVTGGRETQYF
TRBV14 CASSQGRDEQFF
TRBV24-1 CATRSEGDTQYF
TRBV30 CAWDTERGSPLHF
TRBV11-2 CASSLQGWGEEKLFF
TRBV7-2 CASSLYGTGGGGEKLFF
TRBV4-2 CASSQYLMGGGRSSGNTIYF
TRBV7-8 CASSLTPQGRGGYTF
TRBV5-1 CASRGQGSYEQYF
TRBV28 CASSFQGLNTEAFF
TRBV6-6 CASSSTEDKNIQYF
TRBV10-3 CAISSKGPKMASNQPQHF
TRBV5-4 CASSSTGSQETQYF
TRBV7-2 CASSPNGRSKSEQFF
TRBV28 CASSQSTGNYGYTF
TRBV11-2 CASTADRDRAPLHF
TRBV5-1 CASSPGVYGYTF
TRBV28 CASSSGGQPQHF
TRBV5-6 CASNRGGATEAFF
TRBV7-2 CASLTQVNTEAFF
TRBV6-1 CASSEYVSRTPEAFF
TRBV7-9 CASSSRGSRGETQYF